These T cell receptor beta chains were read from a single sample in a study of blood T cell repertoires in COVID-19. TCRdb's table, derived via immunoSEQ multiplex PCR, lists solely in-frame clones and lacks some. In the table there are hundreds of thousands of clones, 75% to 90% of which are singletons. The sequenced sample consisted of PBMCs or T cells enriched from blood (not recorded which). The receptors shown here come from a woman in her thirties with acute COVID-19. The CDR3 runs from the conserved cysteine through the conserved F or W. The order of the fields is D gene, V gene, J gene, clone size, CDR3 DNA, CDR3 protein. The D gene is left open where the match is weak. Size values are once, few and many counts, or a class for expanded clones, and some rows have none.

NA,TRBV27,TRBJ1-1,NA,TGTGCCAGCAGTTTTTCAGGGAGGACTGAAGCTTTCTTT,CASSFSGRTEAFF
TRBD1,TRBV10-2,TRBJ2-1,NA,TGCGCCAGCAGAACAGGGGGCGGTGAGCAGTTCTTC,CASRTGGGEQFF
TRBD2,TRBV6-5,TRBJ2-5,NA,TGTGCCAGCAGTTACCTACTAGCGAGAAACCAAGAGACCCAGTACTTC,CASSYLLARNQETQYF
NA,TRBV6-4,TRBJ1-1,NA,TGTGCCAGCAGTGAAGCCTTGAACACTGAAGCTTTCTTT,CASSEALNTEAFF
NA,TRBV7-2,TRBJ2-7,NA,TGTGCCAGCAGCTACACTACCACCAGTCCGGCCTACGAGCAGTACTTC,CASSYTTTSPAYEQYF
NA,TRBV3-1/TRBV3-2,TRBJ1-6,few,TGTGCCAGCAGCCAGGGGGGGAACTATAATTCACCCCTCCACTTT,CASSQGGNYNSPLHF
NA,TRBV5-1,TRBJ1-2,NA,TGCGCCAGCAGCTTCGGACAGTTTTTGGGCTACACCTTC,CASSFGQFLGYTF
TRBD2,TRBV15,TRBJ2-1,NA,TGTGCCACCAGCCAGCGGGGAAAATACAATGAGCAGTTCTTC,CATSQRGKYNEQFF
TRBD2,TRBV13,TRBJ2-1,NA,TGTGCCAGCAGACCTAGCGGGAGGGTCGGCAATGAGCAGTTCTTC,CASRPSGRVGNEQFF
TRBD1,TRBV19,TRBJ1-6,NA,TGTGCCAGTAGAACCTCCGAAACAGGGGGATATAATTCACCCCTCCACTTT,CASRTSETGGYNSPLHF
TRBD2,TRBV7-9,TRBJ2-7,few,TGTGCCAGCAGCATTAGCGGGTACTCCTACGAGCAGTACTTC,CASSISGYSYEQYF
NA,TRBV5-1,TRBJ1-1,NA,TGCGCCAGCAGCTTCCGGGTTTCTCGGGGGGGAATGAACACTGAAGCTTTCTTT,CASSFRVSRGGMNTEAFF
NA,TRBV5-1,TRBJ2-7,once,TGCGCCAGCAGCCAAGGGACACCTACCTACGAGCAGTACTTC,CASSQGTPTYEQYF
TRBD2,TRBV19,TRBJ2-7,NA,TGTGCCAGTACTCCCGGCCCGACTAGCGGGAGGATCCGCTCCTACGAGCAGTACTTC,CASTPGPTSGRIRSYEQYF
NA,TRBV9,TRBJ1-1,NA,TGTGCCAGCAGCTTCCGGGAATACACTGAAGCTTTCTTT,CASSFREYTEAFF
TRBD2,TRBV5-1,TRBJ2-7,NA,TGCGCCAGCAGCACGGAGTCGCTAGCGGGAGTAGACCACGAGCAGTACTTC,CASSTESLAGVDHEQYF
TRBD1,TRBV6-5,TRBJ2-7,NA,TGTGCCAGCAGTTACCGGGACAGCTACGAGCAGTACTTC,CASSYRDSYEQYF